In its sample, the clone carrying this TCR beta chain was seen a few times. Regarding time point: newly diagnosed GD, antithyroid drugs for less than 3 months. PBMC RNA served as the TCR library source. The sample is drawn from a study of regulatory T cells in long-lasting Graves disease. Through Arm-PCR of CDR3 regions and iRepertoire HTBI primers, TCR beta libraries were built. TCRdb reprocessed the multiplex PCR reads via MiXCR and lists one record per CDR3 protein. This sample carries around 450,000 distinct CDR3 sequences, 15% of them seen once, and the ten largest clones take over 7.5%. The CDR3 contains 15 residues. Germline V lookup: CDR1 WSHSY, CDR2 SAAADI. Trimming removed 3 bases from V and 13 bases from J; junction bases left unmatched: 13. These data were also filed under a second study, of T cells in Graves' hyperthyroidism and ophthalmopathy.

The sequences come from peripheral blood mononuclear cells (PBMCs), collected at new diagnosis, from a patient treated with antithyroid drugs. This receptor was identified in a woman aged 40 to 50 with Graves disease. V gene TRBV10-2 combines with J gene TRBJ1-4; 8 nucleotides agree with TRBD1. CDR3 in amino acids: CASSDPGTGPWRLFF. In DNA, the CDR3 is TGCGCCAGCAGTGACCCCGGGACAGGCCCCTGGAGACTGTTTTTT.